This T cell receptor beta chain was found in a study of cytomegalovirus exposure and HLA in healthy donors. This clone was found once. Amplification used 60 Vbeta primers and 13 Jbeta primers. Generated by immunoSEQ multiplex PCR, the TCRdb table keeps only in-frame clones and is missing some. The data hold 150,000 to 200,000 clones, with around nine tenths observed a single time. Germline CDR1 and CDR2: SEHNR and FQNEAQ (reference sequence). The CDR3 sequence is 15 residues long. V dropped 0 bases and J dropped 1 base, with 7 bases sitting between them. This chain connects TRBV7-9 to TRBJ1-5; D call uncertain. The sequenced material came from PBMCs. The source of this sequence is a woman in her thirties in good health and CMV-seronegative. CDR3 DNA sequence: TGTGCCAGCAGCTTAGCGGGCCAGAGCAATCAGCCCCAGCATTTT. Translated: CASSLAGQSNQPQHF.